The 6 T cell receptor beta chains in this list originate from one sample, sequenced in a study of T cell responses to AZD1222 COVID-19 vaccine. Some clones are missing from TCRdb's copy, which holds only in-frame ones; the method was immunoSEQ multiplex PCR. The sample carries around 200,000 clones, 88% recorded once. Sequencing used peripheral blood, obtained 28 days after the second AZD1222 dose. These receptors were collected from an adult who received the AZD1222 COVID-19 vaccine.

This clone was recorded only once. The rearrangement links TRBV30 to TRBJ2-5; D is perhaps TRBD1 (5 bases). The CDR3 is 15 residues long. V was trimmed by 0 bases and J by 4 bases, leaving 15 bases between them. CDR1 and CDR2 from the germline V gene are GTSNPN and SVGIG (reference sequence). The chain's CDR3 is CAWSVGRAPPETQYF. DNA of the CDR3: TGTGCCTGGAGTGTAGGCAGGGCCCCCCCAGAGACCCAGTACTTC.

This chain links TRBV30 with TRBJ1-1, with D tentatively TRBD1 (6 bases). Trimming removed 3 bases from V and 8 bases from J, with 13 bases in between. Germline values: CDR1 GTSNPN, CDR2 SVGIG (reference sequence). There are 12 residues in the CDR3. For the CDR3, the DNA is TGTGCCTGGAGCGCGGACAGAGAGGAAGCTTTCTTT. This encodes CAWSADREEAFF.

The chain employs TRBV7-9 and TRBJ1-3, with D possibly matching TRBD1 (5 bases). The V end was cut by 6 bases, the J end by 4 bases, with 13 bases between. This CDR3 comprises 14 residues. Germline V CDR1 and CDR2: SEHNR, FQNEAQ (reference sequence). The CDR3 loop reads CASSPTKGGNTIYF. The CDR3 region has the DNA TGTGCCAGCAGTCCGACCAAGGGGGGAAACACCATATATTTT.

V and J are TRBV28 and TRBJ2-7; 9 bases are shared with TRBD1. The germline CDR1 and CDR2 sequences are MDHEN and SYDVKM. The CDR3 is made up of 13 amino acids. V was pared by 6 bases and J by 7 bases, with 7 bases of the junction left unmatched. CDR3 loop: CASSSGTGPEQYF. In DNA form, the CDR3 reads TGTGCCAGCAGCTCAGGGACAGGGCCTGAGCAGTACTTC.

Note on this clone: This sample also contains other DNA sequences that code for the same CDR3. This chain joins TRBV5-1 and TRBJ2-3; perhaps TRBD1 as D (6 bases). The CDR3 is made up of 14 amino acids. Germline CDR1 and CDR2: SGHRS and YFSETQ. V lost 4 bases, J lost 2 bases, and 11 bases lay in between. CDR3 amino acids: CASSLGQNTDTQYF. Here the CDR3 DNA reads TGCGCCAGCAGCCTAGGACAGAACACAGATACGCAGTATTTT.

CDR3: CAISESTSGRVYEQYF. CDR3 in DNA: TGTGCCATCAGTGAGTCGACTAGCGGGAGGGTCTACGAGCAGTACTTC. The rearrangement joins TRBV10-3 to TRBJ2-7, with 14 bases lining up with TRBD2. V was pared by 0 bases and J by 3 bases, with 1 base of the junction left unmatched. This CDR3 is 16 amino acids long. Germline V gene data show CDR1 as ENHRY and CDR2 as SYGVKD.